This T cell receptor (beta chain) was obtained from a study of blood T cell repertoires in COVID-19. In the study overall: There were acute and convalescent COVID-19 samples, and they came from the United States, Italy and Spain. PBMCs, B-cell-depleted T cells, or T cells provided the cDNA or gDNA that made up the material.

In its sample, this clone was seen once. Original analysis: From reference gene primer amplification, estimates of nucleated cell counts were derived. Libraries were prepared by immunoSEQ multiplex PCR; TCRdb keeps only in-frame clonotypes and omits some of them. V and J calls and clone size come straight from that table; D and trimming were deduced from the DNA. The repertoire includes roughly 150,000 clones, over 80% of them detected once, and 13% sits in the top ten. V lost 6 bases, J lost 6 bases, and 7 bases stayed unmatched. Per germline, CDR1 MNHEY and CDR2 SMNVEV (reference sequence). The CDR3 is 14 residues long.

This sequence was found in an older man who had recovered from COVID-19. V usage is TRBV27 and J usage is TRBJ2-3; 9 positions agree with TRBD2. Specimen: peripheral blood. CDR3: CASSSSGTPDTQYF. The CDR3 coding sequence is TGTGCCAGCAGCTCTAGCGGGACGCCCGATACGCAGTATTTT.